These 2 T cell receptor beta chains share one sample of origin, sequenced in a study of CD8+CD57+ T cells in acquired aplastic anemia. Profiles of TCR beta VDJ and CDR3 were generated from a genomic DNA template. TCRdb used MiXCR to reprocess the reads, holding one entry per CDR3 protein. The sample has fewer than 250,000 distinct CDR3 sequences, roughly half seen once. Sequencing was performed on sorted CD4+, CD8+, or CD8+CD57+ T cells (not recorded which) from PBMCs. The receptors derive from a human donor in good health, serving as a control.

V usage is TRBV20-1 and J usage is TRBJ2-7; unclear D gene. The germline V gene encodes CDR1 DFQATT and CDR2 SNEGSKA (reference sequence). V was cut by 2 bases and J by 6 bases, with 20 bases left in between. The CDR3 extends over 15 amino acids. The CDR3 DNA sequence: TGCAGTGCTAGACCTCTTTCCGCAGGTGAAGGCGAGCAGTACTTC. Its translation: CSARPLSAGEGEQYF.

The chain employs TRBV4-1 and TRBJ2-1; D uncertain. This CDR3 has 15 amino acids. Trimming removed 0 bases at V and 4 bases at J, with 10 bases between. The germline V gene has CDR1 MGHRA and CDR2 YSYEKL. CDR3 sequence (DNA): TGCGCCAGCAGCCAAGATCTTGAGAGATACAATGAGCAGTTCTTC. Its protein is CASSQDLERYNEQFF.